Listed below are T cell receptor beta chains from one sample, sequenced in a study of blood T cell repertoires in COVID-19. Sequencing was performed with immunoSEQ multiplex PCR; in TCRdb, only in-frame clones are kept and a portion is missing. The table shows approximately 230,000 clones, with 80% to 90% occurring only once. The source material was PBMCs or T cells enriched from blood (not recorded which). These receptors all come from a man in his forties who had recovered from COVID-19. CDR3s include the opening cysteine and the closing phenylalanine or tryptophan. D genes are given only for firm matches. Clone size is not always given. Where it is, it says once, few, many or a class for expanded clones.

v_gene	d_gene	len	abundance	j_gene	CDR3nt	CDR3aa
TRBV15	-	15	-	TRBJ1-4	TGTGCCACCAGCAGAGATCAGGGATCTAATGAAAAACTGTTTTTT	CATSRDQGSNEKLFF
TRBV1	-	16	-	TRBJ1-2	TGCACCAGCAGCCAAGCGACAGGGGTGGGCGACTATGGCTACACCTTC	CTSSQATGVGDYGYTF
TRBV7-3	-	14	-	TRBJ1-1	TGTGCCAGCAGCCCCGGTGGGCCCGGCTACGAAGCTTTCTTT	CASSPGGPGYEAFF
TRBV18	-	15	once	TRBJ2-3	TGTGCCAGCTCACCACAGGCAGGGGGAGGCGATACGCAGTATTTT	CASSPQAGGGDTQYF
TRBV9	-	13	-	TRBJ1-2	TGTGCCAGCAGCGTAGGCGGGAACTATGGCTACACCTTC	CASSVGGNYGYTF
TRBV18	-	16	-	TRBJ1-5	TGTGCCAGCTCACCTTATGGACAGAAAGACAATCAGCCCCAGCATTTT	CASSPYGQKDNQPQHF
TRBV19	-	13	-	TRBJ2-7	TGTGCCAGTAGTCCGACAAGCTCCTACGAGCAGTACTTC	CASSPTSSYEQYF
TRBV7-3	-	11	-	TRBJ1-2	TGTGCCGCGGGAGGGGTCTATGGCTACACCTTC	CAAGGVYGYTF
TRBV7-8	TRBD1	13	-	TRBJ2-5	TGTGCCAGCCGGGACAGGGCATCAGAGACCCAGTACTTC	CASRDRASETQYF
TRBV19	TRBD1	14	once	TRBJ1-4	TGTGCCAGTAGTATAGCAGGGGGCCAAGAAAAACTGTTTTTT	CASSIAGGQEKLFF